Presented here are 7 T cell receptor beta chains from one specimen sequenced in a study of T cells in Graves' hyperthyroidism and ophthalmopathy. Researchers amplified the TCR beta CDR3 regions from RNA transcripts. Initially, a first-round RT-PCR of the TCR CDR3 employed the HTBI primer set. One entry per CDR3 protein results from TCRdb running MiXCR on the multiplex PCR reads. The sample has about 270,000 distinct CDR3 sequences, roughly 15% seen once. Sequences were obtained from blood. The receptors here all came from a woman aged 45-65 years with Graves' hyperthyroidism that later progressed to Graves' ophthalmopathy.

The V and J genes are TRBV9 and TRBJ2-3, with 15 bases matching TRBD2. V lost 3 bases, J lost 2 bases, and 4 bases stayed unmatched. CDR1 is SGDLS, CDR2 YYNGEE, per germline. This CDR3 comprises 17 residues. The CDR3 sequence is CASSAGLAGGPTDTQYF. The CDR3 nucleotides are TGTGCCAGCAGCGCGGGACTAGCGGGAGGACCCACAGATACGCAGTATTTT. The full variable domain, its missing parts supplied by reference TRBV9 and TRBJ2-3, is DSGVTQTPKHLITATGQRVTLRCSPRSGDLSVYWYQQSLDQGLQFLIQYYNGEERAKGNILERFSAQQFPDLHSELNLSSLELGDSALYFCASSAGLAGGPTDTQYFGPGTRLTVL.

This clonotype was recorded a few times. The chain joins TRBV14 to TRBJ2-5; no reliable D call. This CDR3 has 15 amino acids. CDR1 SGHDN and CDR2 FVKESK come from the germline V gene. Trimming pared 1 base from V and 5 bases from J, leaving 14 bases between. The CDR3 DNA sequence: TGTGCCAGCAGCCAAGTGGGTCATATTGCGGAGACCCAGTACTTC. The encoded protein is CASSQVGHIAETQYF.

There are many counts of this clonotype. This rearrangement joins TRBV5-5 to TRBJ2-7, with D perhaps TRBD1 or TRBD2 (7 bases each). In germline, CDR1 is SGHKS, CDR2 YYEKEE (reference sequence). The CDR3 covers 17 residues. V lost 1 base and J 1 base, leaving 18 bases between the germline ends. The CDR3 DNA is TGTGCCAGCAGCTTGTCCCGGGGGGCAGGGGGTTCCTACGAGCAGTACTTC. This encodes CASSLSRGAGGSYEQYF.

By sample fraction, this clonotype is medium-sized. The chain is built from TRBV11-2 and TRBJ1-1; D may be TRBD1 (5 bases). The CDR3 contains 16 residues. Deletions cut 1 base from V and 10 bases from J, with 22 bases between. Germline V lookup: CDR1 SGHAT, CDR2 FQNNGV. For the CDR3, the DNA is TGTGCCAGCAGCTTAGTCCGGCGGGACCGCCTGAGGGGAGCTTTCTTT. It encodes CASSLVRRDRLRGAFF.

This clonotype was seen at least ten times. V and J are TRBV2 and TRBJ2-7, with D perhaps assigned TRBD1 or TRBD2 (5 bases each). This CDR3 contains 18 residues. V shed 4 bases and J shed 4 bases, with 26 bases lying between them. Germline CDR1 and CDR2: SNHLY and FYNNEI. The CDR3 DNA sequence: TGTGCCAGCAGTGGCCCGGGCAGGGCGGATGGGACGGAATACGAGCAGTACTTC. Translation: CASSGPGRADGTEYEQYF.

At least ten counts were recorded for this clonotype. This chain uses TRBV4-1 with TRBJ1-5; tentative D call: TRBD1 (5 bases). The length of the CDR3 is 16 residues. The ends were cut back, 0 bases at V and 4 bases at J, with 13 bases in the middle. In germline, CDR1 is MGHRA, CDR2 YSYEKL. The CDR3 here is CASSQEGWGGNQPQHF. The CDR3 nucleotides are TGCGCCAGCAGCCAAGAGGGCTGGGGGGGTAATCAGCCCCAGCATTTT.

This clonotype was seen more than once but under ten times. The chain employs TRBV25-1 and TRBJ1-6; 8 bases align to TRBD1. The germline V gene encodes CDR1 MGHDK and CDR2 SYGVNS. V shed 4 bases and J 9 bases; nucleotides not matched to a gene: 5. The CDR3 is 14 amino acids. This CDR3 is CASSGTGGGSPLHF. The DNA for the CDR3 is TGTGCCAGCAGTGGAACAGGGGGTGGTTCACCCCTCCACTTT.